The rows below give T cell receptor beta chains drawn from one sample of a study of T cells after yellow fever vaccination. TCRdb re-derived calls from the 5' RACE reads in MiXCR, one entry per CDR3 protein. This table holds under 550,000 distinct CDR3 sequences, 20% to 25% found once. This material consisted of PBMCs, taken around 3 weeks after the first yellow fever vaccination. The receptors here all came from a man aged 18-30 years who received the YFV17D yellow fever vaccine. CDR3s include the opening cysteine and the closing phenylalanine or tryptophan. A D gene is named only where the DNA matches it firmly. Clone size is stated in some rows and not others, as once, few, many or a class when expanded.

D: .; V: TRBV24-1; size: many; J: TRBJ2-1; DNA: TGTGCCACCAGTGGATACGGCAATGAGCAGTTCTTC; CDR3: CATSGYGNEQFF
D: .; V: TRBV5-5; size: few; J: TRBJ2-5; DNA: TGTGCCAGCAGCTTGGCATCCAGGGCCCGAAGGGAGACCCAGTACTTC; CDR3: CASSLASRARRETQYF
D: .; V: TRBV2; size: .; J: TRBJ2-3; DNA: TGTGCCAGCAGTGCCCGCCCCGGGCATAGGGGCACAGATACGCAGTATTTT; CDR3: CASSARPGHRGTDTQYF
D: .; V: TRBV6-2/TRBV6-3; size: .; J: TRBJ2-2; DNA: TGTGCCAGCAGTTACACCCAGAACACCGGGGAGCTGTTTTTT; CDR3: CASSYTQNTGELFF
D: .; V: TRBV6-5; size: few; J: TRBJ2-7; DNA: TGTGCCAGCAGTTCCCCGGTGGGACTGAGGTCCTACGAGCAGTACTTC; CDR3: CASSSPVGLRSYEQYF
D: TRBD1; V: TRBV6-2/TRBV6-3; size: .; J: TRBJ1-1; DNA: TGTGCCAGCTCCTGGGACAGAAATTCTTTCTTT; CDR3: CASSWDRNSFF
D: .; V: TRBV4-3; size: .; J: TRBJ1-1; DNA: TGCGCCAGCAGCCAAGATAGTTCTACCACTGAAGCTTTCTTT; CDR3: CASSQDSSTTEAFF
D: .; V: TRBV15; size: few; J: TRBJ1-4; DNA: TGTGCCACCAGCAGACAAAACGAAAAACTGTTTTTT; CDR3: CATSRQNEKLFF
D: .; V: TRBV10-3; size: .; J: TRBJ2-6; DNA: TGTGCCATCAGTGAGGCCGAGGGCACTGGGGCCAACGTCCTGACTTTC; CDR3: CAISEAEGTGANVLTF
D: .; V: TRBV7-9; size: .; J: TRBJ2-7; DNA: TGTGCCAGCAGCTTAACGAACGAGCAGTACTTC; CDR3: CASSLTNEQYF
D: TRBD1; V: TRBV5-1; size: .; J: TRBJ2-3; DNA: TGCGCCAGCAGCCCGACTCCCGGGACAGACTTTAATACGCAGTATTTT; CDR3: CASSPTPGTDFNTQYF
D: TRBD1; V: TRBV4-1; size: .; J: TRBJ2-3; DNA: TGCGCCAGCAGCTACCGGACAGGGGAAGATACGCAGTATTTT; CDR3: CASSYRTGEDTQYF
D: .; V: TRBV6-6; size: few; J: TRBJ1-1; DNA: TGTGCCAGCAGTTCCCTCTTTTTTGAAGCTTTCTTT; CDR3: CASSSLFFEAFF
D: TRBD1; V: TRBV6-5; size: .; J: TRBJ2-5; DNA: TGTGCCAGCAGTTACTGGGGCGGGACAGGGAAAGGCGAGACCCAGTACTTC; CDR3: CASSYWGGTGKGETQYF
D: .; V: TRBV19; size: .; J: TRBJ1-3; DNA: TGTGCCAGTAGTGTGGACTTCTCTGGAAACACCATATATTTT; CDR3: CASSVDFSGNTIYF